One TCR beta chain is described in this entry. Its matching antigen is unknown. The data derive from a study of OX40 agonist ivuxolimab in advanced cancers. Study in general: Prior anti-PD-1, anti-PD-L1 or anti-CTLA-4 therapy was allowed; less than 45% had some. The study's findings and limits: More expanded clones were found, on average, in CD8+ than in CD4+ T cells. Clonal expansion by week 6 occurred in CD4+ and CD8+ blood T cells (at 0.1 to 3.0 mg/kg).

Profiling relied on immunoSEQ multiplex PCR, and the TCRdb table lists in-frame clones only, not all of them. The table records about 45,000 clones, more than 70% of them present only once. This CDR3 is 16 amino acids long. Germline V gene data show CDR1 as MDHEN and CDR2 as SYDVKM. V lost 1 base and J 4 bases, leaving 16 bases between the germline ends. The sequence came from an adult with an advanced solid tumor such as melanoma, head and neck, liver or kidney cancer. Sequencing used CD4+ or CD8+ T cells sorted from blood, obtained in a trial of the OX40 agonist ivuxolimab. The chain recombines TRBV28 with TRBJ1-2; D gene unclear. This chain's CDR3 is CASSLFGSHEGYGYTF. CDR3 DNA: TGTGCCAGCAGTTTATTCGGGAGCCATGAGGGCTATGGCTACACCTTC.